The 27 T cell receptor beta chains presented below share a single source sample, sequenced in a study of blood T cell repertoires in COVID-19. The assay was immunoSEQ multiplex PCR, and TCRdb's table has in-frame clones only and misses some. The table has about 58,000 clones, more than 75% seen once. Material for sequencing was peripheral blood. The receptors here all came from a middle-aged man with active COVID-19.

This chain uses TRBV5-1 with TRBJ1-3; 7 bases agree with TRBD1. The J segment lost 0 bases and the V segment lost 4 bases, leaving 4 bases of the junction unmatched. The CDR3 runs 15 residues. In germline, CDR1 is SGHRS, CDR2 YFSETQ. CDR3 sequence: CASSAGTDSGNTIYF. For the CDR3, the DNA is TGCGCCAGCAGCGCGGGGACAGACTCTGGAAACACCATATATTTT.

This clone was found once. The rearrangement uses TRBV10-2 and TRBJ2-4; 9 nucleotides line up with TRBD2. The CDR3 totals 17 residues. V trimming: 8 bases; J trimming: 2 bases; junction bases outside the gene matches: 13. The germline gives CDR1 WSHSY, CDR2 SAAADI. Here the CDR3 reads CASLSASGTLSKNIQYF. DNA of the CDR3: TGCGCCAGCCTCTCGGCTAGCGGGACCCTTTCCAAAAACATTCAGTACTTC.

The chain combines TRBV11-2 with TRBJ2-5, with D uncertain. The V end was cut by 3 bases, the J end by 3 bases, with 11 bases between. This CDR3 is built from 14 residues. Germline assignment: CDR1 SGHAT and CDR2 FQNNGV. This CDR3 is CASSFLQAKETQYF. In DNA form, the CDR3 reads TGTGCCAGCAGCTTTCTCCAGGCCAAAGAGACCCAGTACTTC.

The chain is built from TRBV6-7 and TRBJ2-7, with D possibly matching TRBD1 (5 bases). TRBV6-7 qualifies as an ORF whose function is uncertain. Deletions cut 4 bases from V and 11 bases from J, with 12 bases between. The CDR3 is 11 amino acids. Written as DNA, the CDR3 is TGTGCCAGCAGTTTGCTCAGGGAAGAGTACTTC. This gives the protein CASSLLREEYF.

The sample holds a few counts of this clone. The chain couples TRBV29-1 to TRBJ2-3; 9 positions agree with TRBD1. The CDR3 extends over 16 amino acids. The germline V gene encodes CDR1 SQVTM and CDR2 ANQGSEA. The ends lost 6 bases at V and 3 bases at J; junction bases unmatched: 13. The CDR3 sequence is CSVERPGQGATDTQYF. The CDR3, as DNA: TGCAGCGTCGAGAGGCCGGGACAGGGAGCAACAGATACGCAGTATTTT.

The V and J genes are TRBV6-4 and TRBJ2-1; 7 bases fit TRBD2. Germline values: CDR1 MRHNA, CDR2 SNTAGT. The CDR3 length is 15 residues. The V and J ends lost 7 bases and 2 bases, in that order; junction bases with no gene match: 8. CDR3 amino acids: CASNPPAGTYNEQFF. The CDR3 nucleotides read TGTGCCAGCAACCCCCCAGCGGGAACCTACAATGAGCAGTTCTTC.

The chain uses TRBV9 and TRBJ1-3, with D maybe TRBD1 (6 bases). This CDR3 region has 15 residues. Between the trimmed V and J ends, which lost 0 bases and 2 bases, there was a span of 9 bases. Looked up from germline, CDR1 is SGDLS and CDR2 is YYNGEE. The CDR3 DNA reads TGTGCCAGCAGCGTAGCATCAGGGGCTGGAAACACCATATATTTT. It translates to CASSVASGAGNTIYF.

The chain employs TRBV27 and TRBJ2-7; TRBD2 matches at 10 bases. Germline V gives CDR1 MNHEY, CDR2 SMNVEV (reference sequence). CDR3 length: 15 amino acids. V was clipped by 5 bases and J by 5 bases; unmatched bases: 9. The CDR3: CASSPITSGIHEQYF. CDR3 nucleotides: TGTGCCAGCAGTCCTATAACTAGCGGGATCCACGAGCAGTACTTC.

This chain connects TRBV5-4 to TRBJ2-7; 9 positions agree with TRBD1. The germline V gene encodes CDR1 SGHNT and CDR2 YYREEE (reference sequence). The CDR3 runs to 14 residues. V dropped 4 bases and J dropped 4; count of bases not matched to a gene: 6. CDR3 sequence (DNA): TGTGCCAGCAGCGGGGACAGGGATTTTTACGAGCAGTACTTC. Its protein is CASSGDRDFYEQYF.

The chain carries TRBV10-3 and TRBJ1-1; D is perhaps TRBD1 (6 bases). CDR3 length equals 15 residues. Germline CDR1 and CDR2: ENHRY and SYGVKD. V lost 2 bases to trimming and J lost 7 bases, with 17 bases between them. This CDR3 is CAISETSTGKGEAFF. CDR3 nucleotide sequence: TGTGCCATCAGTGAGACTTCAACAGGGAAGGGTGAAGCTTTCTTT.

This chain connects TRBV2 to TRBJ2-2, with 8 positions matching TRBD2. CDR3 length: 17 amino acids. In germline, CDR1 is SNHLY, CDR2 FYNNEI. Trimming took 6 bases from V and 8 from J; bases not matched to a gene: 17. In nucleotides, the CDR3 is TGTGCCAGCAGCTGGATCGGAGGCGGGAGGTCGACGGGGGAGCTGTTTTTT. This gives the protein CASSWIGGGRSTGELFF.

This rearrangement joins TRBV19 to TRBJ1-4; 8 bases map to TRBD1. The CDR3 length is 16 residues. CDR1 and CDR2 from the germline V gene are LNHDA and SQIVND (reference sequence). With 6 bases clipped from V and 5 bases from J, the junction kept 11 bases outside the gene matches. The DNA of the CDR3 is TGTGCCAGTAGCATCGCCGGGACAGGAACGAATGAAAAACTGTTTTTT. Protein sequence: CASSIAGTGTNEKLFF. Combining the CDR3 with reference TRBV19 and TRBJ1-4 gives the whole variable domain DGGITQSPKYLFRKEGQNVTLSCEQNLNHDAMYWYRQDPGQGLRLIYYSQIVNDFQKGDIAEGYSVSREKKESFPLTVTSAQKNPTAFYLCASSIAGTGTNEKLFFGSGTQLSVL.

The chain uses TRBV7-9 and TRBJ2-7, with 9 bases identical to TRBD1. In germline, CDR1 is SEHNR, CDR2 FQNEAQ (reference sequence). There are 13 residues in the CDR3. V was pared by 3 bases and J by 8 bases, with 5 bases of the junction left unmatched. The CDR3, as DNA: TGTGCCAGCAGCTTTGGGACAGGGAGCAAGCAGTACTTC. As protein: CASSFGTGSKQYF. Full variable domain (remainder filled in from reference TRBV7-9 and TRBJ2-7): DTGVSQNPRHKITKRGQNVTFRCDPISEHNRLYWYRQTLGQGPEFLTYFQNEAQLEKSRLLSDRFSAERPKGSFSTLEIQRTEQGDSAMYLCASSFGTGSKQYFGPGTRLTVT.

The rearrangement joins TRBV5-1 to TRBJ1-4; the match to TRBD1 covers 8 bases. This CDR3 region has 15 residues. The germline V gene has CDR1 SGHRS and CDR2 YFSETQ. The V gene end was trimmed by 0 bases and the J gene end by 7 bases; junction bases not matched to a gene: 5. The CDR3 nucleotides are TGCGCCAGCAGCTTGGAACCAGGGGGCAGTGAAAAACTGTTTTTT. Amino acids: CASSLEPGGSEKLFF.

This chain uses TRBV10-1 with TRBJ1-1, with D perhaps matching TRBD1 (5 bases). Trimming cost V 0 bases and J 6 bases, with 8 bases left between them. The CDR3 length is 13 residues. Germline V gives CDR1 WNHNN, CDR2 SYGVQD (reference sequence). CDR3 in amino acids: CASSESSGSEAFF. The CDR3 nucleotides read TGCGCCAGCAGTGAGTCGTCAGGGTCTGAAGCTTTCTTT.

The chain is built from TRBV5-4 and TRBJ2-4; 7 nucleotides line up with TRBD2. CDR3 length: 19 amino acids. The ends lost 4 bases at V and 1 base at J; junction bases unmatched: 17. The V gene's germline CDR1 is SGHNT and CDR2 YYREEE (reference sequence). In DNA form, the CDR3 reads TGTGCCAGCAGCCCGACTAGCAGAGGGGCAGAGTCCGCCAAAAACATTCAGTACTTC. Protein product: CASSPTSRGAESAKNIQYF.

The gene calls are TRBV5-1 and TRBJ1-4; D is unclear. Germline CDR1 is SGHRS and CDR2 is YFSETQ. The CDR3 is 16 residues long. V dropped 1 base and J dropped 5 bases, with 15 bases sitting between them. CDR3 sequence reads: CASSLFGSGGNEKLFF. CDR3 bases: TGCGCCAGCAGCTTGTTCGGGAGCGGTGGAAATGAAAAACTGTTTTTT.

The chain has TRBV6-5 and TRBJ2-6; D is undetermined. Deletions cut 5 bases from V and 1 base from J, with 9 bases between. This CDR3 has 15 amino acids. CDR1 MNHEY and CDR2 SVGAGI come from the germline V gene. CDR3 in amino acids: CASSTGVSGANVLTF. For the CDR3, the DNA is TGTGCCAGCAGTACCGGAGTTTCTGGGGCCAACGTCCTGACTTTC.

In its sample, this clone was seen once. The rearrangement uses TRBV5-4 and TRBJ2-7; weak D call: TRBD1 (5 bases). Trimming stripped 2 bases from V and 2 bases from J, with 8 bases between. The length of the CDR3 is 13 residues. Germline assignment: CDR1 SGHNT and CDR2 YYREEE (reference sequence). CDR3 residues: CASSFDSPYEQYF. In DNA, the CDR3 is TGTGCCAGCAGCTTTGACAGCCCCTACGAGCAGTACTTC.

This chain uses TRBV5-1 with TRBJ2-7; D unclear. Trimming removed 4 bases from V and 2 bases from J, with 13 bases in between. This CDR3 is 14 amino acids long. Germline assignment: CDR1 SGHRS and CDR2 YFSETQ. DNA of the CDR3: TGCGCCAGCAGCAAGGAGCCTCCCCCCTACGAGCAGTACTTC. Translated, it gives CASSKEPPPYEQYF. Full variable domain (remainder filled in from reference TRBV5-1 and TRBJ2-7): KAGVTQTPRYLIKTRGQQVTLSCSPISGHRSVSWYQQTPGQGLQFLFEYFSETQRNKGNFPGRFSGRQFSNSRSEMNVSTLELGDSALYLCASSKEPPPYEQYFGPGTRLTVT.

The rearrangement uses TRBV4-1 and TRBJ1-1; no clear D. V lost 3 bases and J 4 bases, leaving 3 bases between the germline ends. CDR3 size: 11 residues. The germline CDR1 and CDR2 sequences are MGHRA and YSYEKL. The CDR3 sequence: CASSHSTEAFF. For the CDR3, the DNA is TGCGCCAGCAGCCATAGCACTGAAGCTTTCTTT.

This chain uses TRBV29-1 with TRBJ1-1, with 9 positions matching TRBD1. This CDR3 spans 12 amino acids. Trimming took 6 bases from V and 8 from J; bases not matched to a gene: 7. CDR1 is SQVTM, CDR2 ANQGSEA, per germline. The CDR3 is CSVWTGVAEAFF. The CDR3 region has the DNA TGCAGCGTCTGGACAGGGGTAGCCGAAGCTTTCTTT.

The chain couples TRBV5-1 to TRBJ1-5; perhaps TRBD1 as D (5 bases). CDR3 size: 15 residues. Per the germline V gene, CDR1 is SGHRS and CDR2 is YFSETQ. The V gene lost 2 bases and the J gene lost 2 bases, with 11 bases spanning the gap. For the CDR3, the DNA is TGCGCCAGCAGCTTAGGGGTTTCGGGCAATCAGCCCCAGCATTTT. Residues: CASSLGVSGNQPQHF.

The V and J genes are TRBV10-3 and TRBJ2-1, with 14 bases aligning to TRBD2. The CDR3 is made up of 15 amino acids. V gave up 7 bases and J gave up 7 bases; unmatched junction bases: 6. CDR1 and CDR2 (germline): ENHRY, SYGVKD. The CDR3 bases are TGTGCCATCAACGCCGGGACTAGCGGGAGTAATGAGCAGTTCTTC. The encoded protein is CAINAGTSGSNEQFF.

The V call is TRBV10-3, the J call TRBJ2-1; 7 nucleotides align to TRBD1. V shed 7 bases and J 8 bases; nucleotides not matched to a gene: 11. In germline, CDR1 is ENHRY, CDR2 SYGVKD. The CDR3 runs 14 residues. CDR3 protein: CAITRQGLRDEQFF. The CDR3 DNA follows: TGTGCCATCACGCGACAGGGCTTGAGGGATGAGCAGTTCTTC.

This CDR3 is CASSYQTNTEAFF. The CDR3, as DNA: TGTGCCAGCAGTTATCAGACTAACACTGAAGCTTTCTTT. The chain carries TRBV6-5 and TRBJ1-1; D unresolved. This CDR3 has 13 residues. V dropped 3 bases and J dropped 2 bases, with 7 bases sitting between them. Germline CDR1 MNHEY, CDR2 SVGAGI.

Only one count was recorded for this clone. The chain joins TRBV9 to TRBJ2-1, with 9 bases identical to TRBD1. Germline lookup yields CDR1 SGDLS and CDR2 YYNGEE. Trimming cost V 3 bases and J 8 bases; bases outside gene matches: 9. The CDR3 is made up of 15 amino acids. The CDR3 is CASSAWDREFDEQFF. Written as DNA, the CDR3 is TGTGCCAGCAGCGCCTGGGACAGGGAGTTCGATGAGCAGTTCTTC.